The 20 T cell receptor beta chains below all came from one sample that was sequenced in a study of blood T cell repertoires in COVID-19. This table comes from immunoSEQ multiplex PCR, and its TCRdb copy is limited to in-frame clones, with some not included. The sample carries hundreds of thousands of clones, about 91% recorded once. Material for sequencing was peripheral blood. These receptors were obtained from a woman aged 45 to 65 with COVID-19, enrolled during active disease.

The chain links TRBV2 to TRBJ2-3; 8 bases match TRBD2. From germline, CDR1 is SNHLY and CDR2 FYNNEI. This CDR3 has 16 amino acids. V was clipped by 9 bases and J by 0 bases; unmatched bases: 11. The CDR3 here is CASTPGLGRSTDTQYF. Here the CDR3 DNA reads TGTGCCAGTACACCGGGACTAGGACGAAGCACAGATACGCAGTATTTT.

The chain combines TRBV19 with TRBJ2-5; the D gene is possibly TRBD2 (6 bases). The CDR3 runs 14 residues. Per germline, CDR1 LNHDA and CDR2 SQIVND (reference sequence). The germline V and J ends were trimmed by 5 bases and 5 bases, with 15 bases remaining between them. Here the CDR3 reads CASSATRAGETQYF. CDR3 sequence (DNA): TGTGCCAGTAGTGCCACTAGGGCGGGGGAGACCCAGTACTTC. Based on the CDR3 plus reference TRBV19 and TRBJ2-5, the full variable domain is DGGITQSPKYLFRKEGQNVTLSCEQNLNHDAMYWYRQDPGQGLRLIYYSQIVNDFQKGDIAEGYSVSREKKESFPLTVTSAQKNPTAFYLCASSATRAGETQYFGPGTRLLVL.

V gene TRBV13 combines with J gene TRBJ1-1; 7 bases match TRBD1. This CDR3 has 13 residues. Trimming cost V 3 bases and J 8 bases; bases outside gene matches: 6. Germline V lookup: CDR1 PRHDT, CDR2 FYEKMQ (reference sequence). This CDR3 is CASSLARDSEAFF. The DNA for the CDR3 is TGTGCCAGCAGCTTGGCTCGGGACAGCGAAGCTTTCTTT.

The CDR3 loop reads CATSDPDRVYGYTF. The CDR3 nucleotides are TGTGCCACCAGTGATCCTGACAGGGTCTATGGCTACACCTTC. The chain links TRBV24-1 to TRBJ1-2; 7 positions match TRBD1. CDR1 and CDR2 (germline): KGHDR, SFDVKD. This CDR3 spans 14 amino acids. Trimming cost V 3 bases and J 4 bases; bases outside gene matches: 4.

The gene calls are TRBV6-5 and TRBJ1-5; no firm D call. V was pared by 7 bases and J by 4 bases, with 17 bases between. The length of the CDR3 is 15 residues. The germline gives CDR1 MNHEY, CDR2 SVGAGI. CDR3 sequence: CASTPLTARNQPQHF. In nucleotides, the CDR3 is TGTGCCAGCACCCCCCTAACCGCCCGGAATCAGCCCCAGCATTTT.

The rearrangement joins TRBV9 to TRBJ1-2; maybe TRBD1 (5 bases). This CDR3 contains 15 residues. Germline CDR1 is SGDLS and CDR2 is YYNGEE. The ends were cut back, 3 bases at V and 1 base at J, with 13 bases in the middle. The CDR3 loop is CASSAEGRGNYGYTF. DNA of the CDR3: TGTGCCAGCAGCGCCGAGGGGCGGGGTAACTATGGCTACACCTTC.

This chain's CDR3 is CAISDPISGERARGDTQYF. The CDR3 region has the DNA TGTGCCATCAGTGACCCAATCTCTGGGGAGCGGGCCAGAGGTGATACGCAGTATTTT. V gene TRBV10-3 combines with J gene TRBJ2-3; D might be TRBD2 (6 bases). The V end lost 3 bases, the J end lost 6 bases, and 28 bases lay between the germline ends. This CDR3 spans 19 amino acids. Germline CDR1 is ENHRY and CDR2 is SYGVKD.

The gene calls are TRBV6-5 and TRBJ1-6; 7 bases align to TRBD1. The CDR3 extends over 15 amino acids. Looked up from germline, CDR1 is MNHEY and CDR2 is SVGAGI. V shed 6 bases, J shed 10 bases, and the junction held 12 bases outside the gene matches. CDR3 protein: CASRTPGQTPSPLHF. For the CDR3, the DNA is TGTGCCAGCAGGACCCCGGGACAGACGCCCTCACCCCTCCACTTT.

This clone occurred once. In nucleotides, the CDR3 is TGTGCCAGCAGTTTAGACAGGGGCGCTGGGTCACCCCTCCACTTT. It specifies CASSLDRGAGSPLHF. The chain carries TRBV2 and TRBJ1-6; 8 nucleotides match TRBD1. This CDR3 spans 15 amino acids. Germline CDR1 is SNHLY and CDR2 is FYNNEI. V trimming: 5 bases; J trimming: 10 bases; junction bases outside the gene matches: 10.

Written as DNA, the CDR3 is TGCGCCAGCAGCCCCTCTACGGGGGAGAGCCCCGGGGAGCTGTTTTTT. It yields the protein CASSPSTGESPGELFF. The J gene is TRBJ2-2, the V gene TRBV4-1, with D possibly matching TRBD2 (6 bases). The germline gives CDR1 MGHRA, CDR2 YSYEKL. The CDR3 length is 16 residues. V was clipped by 4 bases and J by 6 bases, with 18 bases between them.

The chain is built from TRBV9 and TRBJ2-7, with D possibly TRBD2 on 5 matching bases. The germline V gene encodes CDR1 SGDLS and CDR2 YYNGEE. Trimming shortened V by 2 bases and J by 3 bases, and 9 bases separated the two germline ends. CDR3 length: 13 amino acids. The CDR3 nucleotides are TGTGCCAGCAGCGTGGGAGAAAACTACGAGCAGTACTTC. It yields the protein CASSVGENYEQYF.

This chain uses TRBV27 with TRBJ1-1; no definite D call. The CDR3 has 16 amino acids. The V gene's germline CDR1 is MNHEY and CDR2 SMNVEV (reference sequence). Trimming stripped 6 bases from V and 0 bases from J, with 17 bases between. CDR3 coding DNA: TGTGCCAGCAGACGGTCCTTACTTACCATGAACACTGAAGCTTTCTTT. Translation: CASRRSLLTMNTEAFF.

The V and J genes are TRBV4-1 and TRBJ2-5; 9 bases line up with TRBD1. The V gene end was trimmed by 5 bases and the J gene end by 5 bases; junction bases not matched to a gene: 12. In germline, CDR1 is MGHRA, CDR2 YSYEKL. The CDR3 has 16 amino acids. CDR3 in DNA: TGCGCCAGCAGCACTAATACCGGGACAGGGATCGAGACCCAGTACTTC. Amino acid sequence: CASSTNTGTGIETQYF.

The CDR3 here is CASSPIQGGFEAFF. CDR3 nucleotides: TGTGCCAGCTCACCAATCCAGGGGGGCTTTGAAGCTTTCTTT. The V and J genes are TRBV18 and TRBJ1-1, with 7 bases aligning to TRBD1. The junction had 7 bases not matched to a gene; V was cut back by 2 bases and J by 7 bases. Germline-derived CDR1 and CDR2 are KGHSH and LQKENI. This CDR3 is 14 amino acids long.

The chain combines TRBV3-1 (or the pseudogene TRBV3-2) with TRBJ1-4; 7 bases align to TRBD1. CDR3 length: 16 residues. Germline lookup yields CDR1 LGHDT and CDR2 YNNKEL (reference sequence). The ends lost 5 bases at V and 4 bases at J; junction bases unmatched: 10. CDR3 bases: TGTGCCAGCAGCGATACCGGGACAGCTTTTAATGAAAAACTGTTTTTT. Its translation is CASSDTGTAFNEKLFF.

About this clone itself: Within the sample, other DNA sequences also encode this same CDR3. This rearrangement joins TRBV6-2 or TRBV6-3 to TRBJ1-4; no firm D call. Germline lookup yields CDR1 MNHEY and CDR2 SVGEGT. V was trimmed by 2 bases and J by 5 bases, leaving 6 bases between them. The CDR3 extends over 13 amino acids. The CDR3 DNA reads TGTGCCAGCAGTTACATCGGGAATGAAAAACTGTTTTTT. Its protein product is CASSYIGNEKLFF.

The chain combines TRBV5-5 with TRBJ2-3; D is undetermined. The CDR3 runs 15 residues. The germline V gene encodes CDR1 SGHKS and CDR2 YYEKEE (reference sequence). V was pared by 2 bases and J by 2 bases, with 12 bases between. The CDR3 sequence is CASSFVLDFTDTQYF. The CDR3 DNA follows: TGTGCCAGCAGCTTCGTCCTAGACTTCACAGATACGCAGTATTTT.

The rearrangement links TRBV10-2 to TRBJ1-4, with a tentative D call TRBD1 (5 bases). Per the germline V gene, CDR1 is WSHSY and CDR2 is SAAADI. The V end was cut by 4 bases, the J end by 4 bases, with 19 bases between. The CDR3 extends over 17 amino acids. The CDR3 DNA is TGCGCCAGCAGTGCATCTTCCGGGGGACTACGTAATGAAAAACTGTTTTTT. Protein sequence: CASSASSGGLRNEKLFF.

The J gene is TRBJ1-2, the V gene TRBV2; the match to TRBD1 covers 8 bases. The V gene's germline CDR1 is SNHLY and CDR2 FYNNEI. With 6 bases clipped from V and 9 bases from J, the junction kept 12 bases outside the gene matches. The CDR3 runs 14 residues. Here the CDR3 reads CASSPGQGLERYTF. CDR3 DNA sequence: TGTGCCAGCAGCCCCGGACAGGGACTGGAGCGCTACACCTTC. The full variable domain, with the rest looked up from reference TRBV2 and TRBJ1-2, is EPEVTQTPSHQVTQMGQEVILRCVPISNHLYFYWYRQILGQKVEFLVSFYNNEISEKSEIFDDQFSVERPDGSNFTLKIRSTKLEDSAMYFCASSPGQGLERYTFGSGTRLTVV.

V usage is TRBV30 and J usage is TRBJ1-1; perhaps TRBD1 as D (5 bases). This CDR3 has 13 amino acids. V was shortened by 3 bases and J by 5 bases, with 13 bases between the two germline ends. Germline V gene data show CDR1 as GTSNPN and CDR2 as SVGIG (reference sequence). For the CDR3, the DNA is TGTGCCTGGAGCCCATGGGGGGAAACTGAAGCTTTCTTT. Translated: CAWSPWGETEAFF. The whole variable domain, remainder taken from reference TRBV30 and TRBJ1-1, is SQTIHQWPATLVQPVGSPLSLECTVEGTSNPNLYWYRQAAGRGLQLLFYSVGIGQISSEVPQNLSASRPQDRQFILSSKKLLLSDSGFYLCAWSPWGETEAFFGQGTRLTVV.